This TCR beta chain appears in the sequencing data of a study of blood T cell repertoires in COVID-19. Overall study context: The United States, Italy and Spain supplied acute and convalescent COVID-19 samples. PBMCs, B-cell-depleted T cells, or T cells were the source of the cDNA or gDNA that made up the material.

Assay used: immunoSEQ multiplex PCR; TCRdb lists only in-frame clones, some missing. The sample carries fewer than 300,000 clones, around nine tenths recorded once. Sequencing input: peripheral blood. This TCR derives from a middle-aged man who had recovered from COVID-19.

CDR3: CASSLYGSYEQYF. The CDR3 DNA follows: TGCGCCAGCAGCTTATACGGCTCCTACGAGCAGTACTTC. The V and J genes are TRBV5-1 and TRBJ2-7; D unresolved. This CDR3 comprises 13 residues. With 2 bases removed from V and 0 bases from J, the gap between germline ends came to 6 bases. Germline CDR1 SGHRS, CDR2 YFSETQ.